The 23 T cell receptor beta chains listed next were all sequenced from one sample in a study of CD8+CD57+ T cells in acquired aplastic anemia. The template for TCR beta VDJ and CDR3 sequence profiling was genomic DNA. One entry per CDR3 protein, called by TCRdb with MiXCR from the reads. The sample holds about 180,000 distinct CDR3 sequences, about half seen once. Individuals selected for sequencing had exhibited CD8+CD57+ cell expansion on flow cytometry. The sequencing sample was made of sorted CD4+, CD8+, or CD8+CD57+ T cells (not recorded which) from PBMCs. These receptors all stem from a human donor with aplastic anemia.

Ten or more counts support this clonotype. The CDR3 DNA is TGTGCCACCAGCAGAGATCTCCCCACCGGGGAGCTGTTTTTT. Amino acids: CATSRDLPTGELFF. The rearrangement links TRBV15 to TRBJ2-2; D gene uncertain. The CDR3 loop spans 14 amino acids. Germline assignment: CDR1 LNHNV and CDR2 YYDKDF (reference sequence). V was clipped by 0 bases and J by 4 bases, with 6 bases between them.

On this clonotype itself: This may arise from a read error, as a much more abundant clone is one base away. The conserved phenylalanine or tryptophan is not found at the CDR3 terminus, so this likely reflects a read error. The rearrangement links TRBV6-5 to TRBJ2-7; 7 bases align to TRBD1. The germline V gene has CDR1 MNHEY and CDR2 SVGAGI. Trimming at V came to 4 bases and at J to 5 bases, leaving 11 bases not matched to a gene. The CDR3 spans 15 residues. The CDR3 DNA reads TGTGCCAGCAGTTCTGAGGGGGACAGTCATAACGAGCAGTACTCC. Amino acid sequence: CASSSEGDSHNEQYS.

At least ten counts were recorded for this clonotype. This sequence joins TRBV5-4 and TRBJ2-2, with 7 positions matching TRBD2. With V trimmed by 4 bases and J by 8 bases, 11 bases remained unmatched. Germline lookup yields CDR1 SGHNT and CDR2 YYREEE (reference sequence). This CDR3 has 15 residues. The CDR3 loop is CASSAGGRREGELFF. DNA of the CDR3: TGTGCCAGCAGCGCCGGGGGACGGCGGGAGGGGGAGCTGTTTTTT.

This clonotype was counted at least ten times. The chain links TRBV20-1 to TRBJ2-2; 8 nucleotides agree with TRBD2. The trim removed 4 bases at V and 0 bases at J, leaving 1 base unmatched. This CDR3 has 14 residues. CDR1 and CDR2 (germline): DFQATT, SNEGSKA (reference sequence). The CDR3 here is CSANSGANTGELFF. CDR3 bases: TGCAGTGCTAATAGCGGGGCGAACACCGGGGAGCTGTTTTTT.

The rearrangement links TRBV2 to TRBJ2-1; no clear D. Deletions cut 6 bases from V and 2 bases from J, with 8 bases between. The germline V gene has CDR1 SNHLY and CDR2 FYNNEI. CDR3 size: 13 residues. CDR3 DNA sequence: TGTGCCAGCAGCACCGTACCCTACAATGAGCAGTTCTTC. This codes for CASSTVPYNEQFF.

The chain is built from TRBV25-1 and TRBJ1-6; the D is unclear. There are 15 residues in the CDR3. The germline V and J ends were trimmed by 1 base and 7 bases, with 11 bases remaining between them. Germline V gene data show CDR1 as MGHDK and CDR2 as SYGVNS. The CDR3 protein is CASSEWAGGNSPLHF. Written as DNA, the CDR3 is TGTGCCAGCAGTGAATGGGCGGGCGGGAATTCACCCCTCCACTTT.

CDR3 in amino acids: CAISESLGGGSNTGELFF. CDR3 in DNA: TGTGCCATCAGTGAGTCGTTGGGGGGGGGCTCGAACACCGGGGAGCTGTTTTTT. The chain links TRBV10-3 to TRBJ2-2, with a weak D call TRBD2 (7 bases). Looked up from germline, CDR1 is ENHRY and CDR2 is SYGVKD. The CDR3 length is 18 residues. V was trimmed by 0 bases and J by 0 bases, leaving 14 bases between them.

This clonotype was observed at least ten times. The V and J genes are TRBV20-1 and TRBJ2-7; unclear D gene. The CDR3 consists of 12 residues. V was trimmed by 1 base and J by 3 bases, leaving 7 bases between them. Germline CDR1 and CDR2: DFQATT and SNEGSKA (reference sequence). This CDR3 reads CSARGPDYEQYF. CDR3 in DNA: TGCAGTGCTAGAGGTCCAGACTACGAGCAGTACTTC.

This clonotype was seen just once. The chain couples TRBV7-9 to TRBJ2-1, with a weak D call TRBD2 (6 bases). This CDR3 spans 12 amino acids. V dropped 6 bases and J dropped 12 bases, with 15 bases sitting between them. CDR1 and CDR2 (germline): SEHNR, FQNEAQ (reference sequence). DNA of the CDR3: TGTGCCAGCAGTATTGGGGGGTCCGGGCAGTTCTTC. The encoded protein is CASSIGGSGQFF.

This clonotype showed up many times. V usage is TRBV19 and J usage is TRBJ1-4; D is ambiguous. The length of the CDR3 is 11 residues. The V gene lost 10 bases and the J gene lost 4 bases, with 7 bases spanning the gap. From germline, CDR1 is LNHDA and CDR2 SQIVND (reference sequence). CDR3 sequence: CATWSNEKLFF. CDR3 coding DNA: TGTGCCACTTGGAGTAATGAAAAACTGTTTTTT.

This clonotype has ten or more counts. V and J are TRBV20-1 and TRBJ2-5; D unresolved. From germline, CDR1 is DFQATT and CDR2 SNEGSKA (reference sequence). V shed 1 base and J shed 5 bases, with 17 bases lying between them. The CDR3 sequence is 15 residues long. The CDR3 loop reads CSARGADVVRETQYF. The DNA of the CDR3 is TGCAGTGCTAGAGGGGCCGACGTTGTGAGGGAGACCCAGTACTTC.

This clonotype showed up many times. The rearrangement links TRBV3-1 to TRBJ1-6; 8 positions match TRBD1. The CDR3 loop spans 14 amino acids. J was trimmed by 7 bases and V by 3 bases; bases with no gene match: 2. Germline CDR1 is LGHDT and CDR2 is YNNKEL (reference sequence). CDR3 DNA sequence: TGTGCCAGCAGCCATTACAGGGGGAATTCACCCCTCCACTTT. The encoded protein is CASSHYRGNSPLHF.

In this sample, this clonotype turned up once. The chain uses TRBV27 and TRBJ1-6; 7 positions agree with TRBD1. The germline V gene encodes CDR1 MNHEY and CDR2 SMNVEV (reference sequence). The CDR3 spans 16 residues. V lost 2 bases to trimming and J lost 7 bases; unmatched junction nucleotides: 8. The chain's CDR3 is CASSLASGTVNSPLHF. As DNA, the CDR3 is TGTGCCAGCAGTTTAGCGTCCGGGACAGTCAATTCACCCCTCCACTTT.

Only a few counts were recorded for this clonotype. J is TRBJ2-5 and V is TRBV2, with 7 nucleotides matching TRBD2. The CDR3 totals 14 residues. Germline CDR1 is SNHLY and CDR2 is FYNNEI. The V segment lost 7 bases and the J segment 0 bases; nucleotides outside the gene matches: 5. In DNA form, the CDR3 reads TGTGCCAGCAAGGTTAGCGGGTACCAAGAGACCCAGTACTTC. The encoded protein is CASKVSGYQETQYF.

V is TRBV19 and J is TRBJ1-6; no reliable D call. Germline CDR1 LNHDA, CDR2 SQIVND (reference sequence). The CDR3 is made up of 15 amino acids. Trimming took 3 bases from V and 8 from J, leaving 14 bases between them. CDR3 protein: CASSMVATWDSPLHF. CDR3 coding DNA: TGTGCCAGTAGTATGGTGGCAACTTGGGATTCACCCCTCCACTTT. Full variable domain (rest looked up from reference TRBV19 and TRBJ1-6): DGGITQSPKYLFRKEGQNVTLSCEQNLNHDAMYWYRQDPGQGLRLIYYSQIVNDFQKGDIAEGYSVSREKKESFPLTVTSAQKNPTAFYLCASSMVATWDSPLHFGNGTRLTVT.

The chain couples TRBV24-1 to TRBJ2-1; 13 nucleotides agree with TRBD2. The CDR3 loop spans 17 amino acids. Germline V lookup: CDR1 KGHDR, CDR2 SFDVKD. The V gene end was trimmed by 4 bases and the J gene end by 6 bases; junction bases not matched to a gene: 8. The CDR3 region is CATSEVTSGGPRNEQFF. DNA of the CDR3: TGTGCCACCAGTGAGGTGACTAGCGGGGGGCCGCGCAATGAGCAGTTCTTC.

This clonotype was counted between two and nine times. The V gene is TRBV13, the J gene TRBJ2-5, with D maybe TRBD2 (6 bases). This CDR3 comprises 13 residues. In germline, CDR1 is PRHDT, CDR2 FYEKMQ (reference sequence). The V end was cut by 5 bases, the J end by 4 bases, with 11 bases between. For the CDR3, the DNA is TGTGCCAGCAGCACTAGCTTGGGAGAGACCCAGTACTTC. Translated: CASSTSLGETQYF.

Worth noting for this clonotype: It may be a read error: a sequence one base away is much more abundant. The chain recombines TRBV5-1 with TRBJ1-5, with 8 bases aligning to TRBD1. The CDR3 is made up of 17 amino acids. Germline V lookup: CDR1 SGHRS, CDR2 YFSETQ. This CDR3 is CVSSDQPLDRDEQPQHF. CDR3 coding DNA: TGCGTCAGCAGCGACCAACCTTTGGACAGGGACGAACAGCCCCAGCATTTT.

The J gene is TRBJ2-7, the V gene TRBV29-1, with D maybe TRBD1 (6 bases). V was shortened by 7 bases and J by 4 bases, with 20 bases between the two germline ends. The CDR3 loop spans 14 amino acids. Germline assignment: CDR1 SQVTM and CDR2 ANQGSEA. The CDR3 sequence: CSGNRVAEPYEQYF. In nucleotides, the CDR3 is TGCAGCGGCAACAGGGTGGCGGAACCTTACGAGCAGTACTTC.

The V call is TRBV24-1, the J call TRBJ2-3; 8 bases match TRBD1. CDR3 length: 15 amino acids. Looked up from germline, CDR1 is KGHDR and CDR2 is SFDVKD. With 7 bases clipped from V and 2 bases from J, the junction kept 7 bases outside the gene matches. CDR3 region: CATSPGQGITDTQYF. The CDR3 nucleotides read TGTGCCACCAGCCCAGGACAGGGAATCACAGATACGCAGTATTTT.

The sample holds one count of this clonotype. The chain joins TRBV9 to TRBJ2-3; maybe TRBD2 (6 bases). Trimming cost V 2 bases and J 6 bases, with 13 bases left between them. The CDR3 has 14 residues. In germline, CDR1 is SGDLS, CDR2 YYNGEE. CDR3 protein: CASSVLGGEDTQYF. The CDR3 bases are TGTGCCAGCAGCGTCCTCGGCGGGGAGGATACGCAGTATTTT.

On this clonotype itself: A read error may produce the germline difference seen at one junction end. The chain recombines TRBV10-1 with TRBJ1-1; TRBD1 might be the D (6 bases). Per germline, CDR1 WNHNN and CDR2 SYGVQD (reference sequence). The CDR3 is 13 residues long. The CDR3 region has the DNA TGCGCCAGCAGCGGACAGCAGAACGCTGATGCTTTCTTT. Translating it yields CASSGQQNADAFF.

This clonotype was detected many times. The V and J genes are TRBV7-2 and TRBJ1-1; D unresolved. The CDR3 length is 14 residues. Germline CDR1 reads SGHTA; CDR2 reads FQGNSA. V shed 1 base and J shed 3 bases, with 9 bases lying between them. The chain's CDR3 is CASSLGRSYTEAFF. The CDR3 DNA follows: TGTGCCAGCAGCTTAGGACGGTCTTACACTGAAGCTTTCTTT.